This T cell receptor (beta chain) derives from a study of regulatory T cells in long-lasting Graves disease. Combining iRepertoire HTBI primers with Arm-PCR of CDR3 regions, the authors built TCR beta libraries. A single record per CDR3 protein comes from TCRdb applying MiXCR to the multiplex PCR reads. The data contain about 470,000 distinct CDR3 sequences, less than 25% of them seen just once; the ten biggest clones take up approximately 8%. Time point of the sample: persistent/refractory GD, antithyroid drugs over 5 years with positive TRAb. RNA isolated from PBMCs was used to make the TCR library. This clonotype was recorded many times. The CDR3 is 14 residues long. In germline, CDR1 is SNHLY, CDR2 FYNNEI. V was trimmed by 6 bases and J by 2 bases, leaving 14 bases between them.

The rearrangement uses TRBV2 and TRBJ2-7; a weak D match, TRBD2 (5 bases). The origin of this receptor is a female donor with Graves disease. This specimen was peripheral blood mononuclear cells (PBMCs), taken when the disease was refractory, from a patient treated with antithyroid drugs. In DNA form, the CDR3 reads TGTGCCAGCAGCCTAGCTGGTAGTACCTACGAGCAGTACTTC. Its protein is CASSLAGSTYEQYF.